This TCR beta chain was identified in a study of T cells in Graves' hyperthyroidism and ophthalmopathy. Study-level findings and limits: Most thyroid-expanded clonotypes above 0.001 were also found in blood.

Disease duration under 2 months; hyperthyroidism patients were aged 18 to 65. Exclusion criteria comprised uncontrolled infection, other autoimmune disease, pregnancy or lactation. The PBMCs were sourced from fresh peripheral blood (around 10 ml). This clonotype came up many times. As yet, its antigen is unknown. Trimming stripped 4 bases from V and 2 bases from J, with 12 bases between. Germline CDR1 reads MDHEN; CDR2 reads SYDVKM. The CDR3 has 14 amino acids. TCR beta CDR3 sequences were amplified from RNA transcripts. HTBI primers were used for first-round RT-PCR of the TCR CDR3. TCRdb analysed the multiplex PCR reads with MiXCR anew, one entry per CDR3 protein. In the table there are fewer than 550,000 distinct CDR3 sequences, 15% to 18% of which are singletons.

Sequencing was carried out using blood. This TCR came from a young woman with Graves' hyperthyroidism. The chain uses TRBV28 and TRBJ2-7; D is unclear. CDR3 loop: CASSSGVATYEQYF. For the CDR3, the DNA is TGTGCCAGCAGTTCTGGGGTGGCCACCTACGAGCAGTACTTC.